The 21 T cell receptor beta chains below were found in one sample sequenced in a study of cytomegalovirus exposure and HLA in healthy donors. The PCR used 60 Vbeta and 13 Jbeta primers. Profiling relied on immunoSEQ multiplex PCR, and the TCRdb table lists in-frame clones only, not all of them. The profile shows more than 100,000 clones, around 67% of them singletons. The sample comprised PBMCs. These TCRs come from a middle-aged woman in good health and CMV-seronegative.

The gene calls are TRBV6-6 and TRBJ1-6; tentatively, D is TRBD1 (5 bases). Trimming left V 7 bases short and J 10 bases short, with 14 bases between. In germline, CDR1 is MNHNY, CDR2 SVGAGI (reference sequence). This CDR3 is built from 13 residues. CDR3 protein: CASTRPQGSPLHF. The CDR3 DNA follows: TGTGCCAGCACTAGGCCGCAGGGATCACCCCTCCACTTT.

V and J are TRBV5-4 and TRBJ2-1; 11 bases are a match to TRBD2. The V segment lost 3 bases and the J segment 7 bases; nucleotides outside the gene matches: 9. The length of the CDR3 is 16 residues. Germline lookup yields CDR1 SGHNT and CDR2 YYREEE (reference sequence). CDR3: CASSSDPTSGKNEQFF. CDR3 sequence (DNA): TGTGCCAGCAGCTCCGACCCGACTAGCGGGAAGAATGAGCAGTTCTTC.

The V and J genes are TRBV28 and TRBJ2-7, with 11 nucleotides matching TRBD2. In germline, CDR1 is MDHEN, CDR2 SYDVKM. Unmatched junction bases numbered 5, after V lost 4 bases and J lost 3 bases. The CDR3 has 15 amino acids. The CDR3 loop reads CASSSPTSGDYEQYF. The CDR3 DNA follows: TGTGCCAGCAGTTCGCCGACTAGCGGGGACTACGAGCAGTACTTC.

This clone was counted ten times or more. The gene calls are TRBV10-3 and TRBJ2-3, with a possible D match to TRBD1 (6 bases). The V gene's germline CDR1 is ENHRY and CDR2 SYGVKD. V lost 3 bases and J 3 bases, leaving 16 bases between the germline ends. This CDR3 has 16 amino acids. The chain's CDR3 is CAISDQQGPTTDTQYF. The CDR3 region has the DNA TGTGCCATCAGTGACCAGCAGGGGCCCACTACAGATACGCAGTATTTT.

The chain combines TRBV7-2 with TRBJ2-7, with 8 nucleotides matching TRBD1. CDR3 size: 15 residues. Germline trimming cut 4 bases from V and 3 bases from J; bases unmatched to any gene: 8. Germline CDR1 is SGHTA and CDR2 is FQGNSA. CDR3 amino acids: CASSSPGTGNYEQYF. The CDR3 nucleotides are TGTGCCAGCAGCTCCCCAGGGACAGGAAACTACGAGCAGTACTTC.

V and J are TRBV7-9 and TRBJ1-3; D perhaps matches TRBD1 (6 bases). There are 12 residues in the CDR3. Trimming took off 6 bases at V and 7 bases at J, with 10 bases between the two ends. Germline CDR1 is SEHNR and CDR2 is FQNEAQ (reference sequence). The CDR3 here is CASRGTSNTIYF. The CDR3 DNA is TGTGCCAGCAGGGGGACATCTAACACCATATATTTT.

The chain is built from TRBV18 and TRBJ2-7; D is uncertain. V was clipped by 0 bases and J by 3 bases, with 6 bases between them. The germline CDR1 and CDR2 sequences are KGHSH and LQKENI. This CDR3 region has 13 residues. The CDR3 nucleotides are TGTGCCAGCTCACCACCTCTCCTCTACGAGCAGTACTTC. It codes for CASSPPLLYEQYF.

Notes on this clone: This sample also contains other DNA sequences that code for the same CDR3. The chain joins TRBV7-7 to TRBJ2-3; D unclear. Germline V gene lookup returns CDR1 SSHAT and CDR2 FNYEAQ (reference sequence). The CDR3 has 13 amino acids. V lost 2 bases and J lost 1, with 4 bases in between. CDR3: CASSLLRTDTQYF. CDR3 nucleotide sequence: TGTGCCAGCAGCTTACTCCGCACAGATACGCAGTATTTT.

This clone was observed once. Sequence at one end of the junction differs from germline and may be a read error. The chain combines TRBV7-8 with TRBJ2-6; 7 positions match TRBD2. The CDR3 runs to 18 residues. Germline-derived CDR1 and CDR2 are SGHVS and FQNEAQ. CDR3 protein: CASSLRGGYLSGANGLTF. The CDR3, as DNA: TGTGCCAGCAGCTTACGCGGGGGATACCTCTCTGGGGCCAACGGCCTGACTTTC. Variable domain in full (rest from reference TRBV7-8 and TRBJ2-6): GAGVSQSPRYKVAKRGQDVALRCDPISGHVSLFWYQQALGQGPEFLTYFQNEAQLDKSGLPSDRFFAERPEGSVSTLKIQRTQQEDSAVYLCASSLRGGYLSGANGLTFGAGSRLTVL.

CDR3 region: CAISEDTQETQYF. For the CDR3, the DNA is TGTGCCATCAGTGAGGACACCCAAGAGACCCAGTACTTC. This sequence joins TRBV10-3 and TRBJ2-5; no firm D call. Trimming took off 2 bases at V and 1 base at J, with 5 bases between the two ends. This CDR3 has 13 amino acids. Germline CDR1 ENHRY, CDR2 SYGVKD.

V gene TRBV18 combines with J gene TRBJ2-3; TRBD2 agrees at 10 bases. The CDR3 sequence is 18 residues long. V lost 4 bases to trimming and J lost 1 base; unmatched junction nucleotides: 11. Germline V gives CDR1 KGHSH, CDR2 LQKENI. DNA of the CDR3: TGTGCCAGCTCACACACTGACCCCACTAGCGGGGGCACAGATACGCAGTATTTT. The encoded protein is CASSHTDPTSGGTDTQYF.

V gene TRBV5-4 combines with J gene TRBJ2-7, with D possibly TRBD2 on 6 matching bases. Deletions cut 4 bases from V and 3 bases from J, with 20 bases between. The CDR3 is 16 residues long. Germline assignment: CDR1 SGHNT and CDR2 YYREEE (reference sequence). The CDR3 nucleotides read TGTGCCAGCAGCCCCGACTCTCGGGGGAGAAGCTACGAGCAGTACTTC. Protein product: CASSPDSRGRSYEQYF.

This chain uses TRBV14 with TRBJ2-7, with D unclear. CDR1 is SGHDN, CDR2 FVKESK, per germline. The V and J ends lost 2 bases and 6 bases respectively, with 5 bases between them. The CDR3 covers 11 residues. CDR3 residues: CASSQFSEQYF. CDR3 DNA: TGTGCCAGCAGCCAATTCTCCGAGCAGTACTTC.

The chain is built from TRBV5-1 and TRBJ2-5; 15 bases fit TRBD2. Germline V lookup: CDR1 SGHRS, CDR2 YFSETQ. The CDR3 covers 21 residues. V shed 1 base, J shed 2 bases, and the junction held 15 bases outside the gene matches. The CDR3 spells CASSLLQGWTSGGGRQETQYF. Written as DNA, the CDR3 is TGCGCCAGCAGCTTGTTACAGGGTTGGACTAGCGGGGGGGGTCGTCAAGAGACCCAGTACTTC.

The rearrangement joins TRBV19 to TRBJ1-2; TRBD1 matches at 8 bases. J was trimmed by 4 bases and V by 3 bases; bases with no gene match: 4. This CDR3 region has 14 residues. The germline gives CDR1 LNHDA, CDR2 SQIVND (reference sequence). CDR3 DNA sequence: TGTGCCAGTAGTATCGGACAGGGCGGCTATGGCTACACCTTC. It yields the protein CASSIGQGGYGYTF.

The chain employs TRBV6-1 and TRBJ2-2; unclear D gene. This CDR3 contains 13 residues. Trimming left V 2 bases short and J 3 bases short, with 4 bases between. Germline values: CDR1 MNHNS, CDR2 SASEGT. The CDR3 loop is CASSESDTGELFF. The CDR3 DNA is TGTGCCAGCAGTGAAAGCGACACCGGGGAGCTGTTTTTT.

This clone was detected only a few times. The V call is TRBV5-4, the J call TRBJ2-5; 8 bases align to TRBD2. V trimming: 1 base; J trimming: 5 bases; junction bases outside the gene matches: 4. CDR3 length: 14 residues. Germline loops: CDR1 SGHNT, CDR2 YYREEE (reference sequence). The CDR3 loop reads CASSLRLASETQYF. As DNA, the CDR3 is TGTGCCAGCAGCTTGAGACTAGCGAGCGAGACCCAGTACTTC.

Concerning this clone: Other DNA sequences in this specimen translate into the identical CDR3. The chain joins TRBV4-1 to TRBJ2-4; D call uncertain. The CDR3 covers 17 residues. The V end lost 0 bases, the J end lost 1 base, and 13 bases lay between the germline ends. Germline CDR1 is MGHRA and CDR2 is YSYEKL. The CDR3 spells CASSQEDVGYAKNIQYF. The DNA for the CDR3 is TGCGCCAGCAGCCAAGAAGATGTCGGGTATGCCAAAAACATTCAGTACTTC.

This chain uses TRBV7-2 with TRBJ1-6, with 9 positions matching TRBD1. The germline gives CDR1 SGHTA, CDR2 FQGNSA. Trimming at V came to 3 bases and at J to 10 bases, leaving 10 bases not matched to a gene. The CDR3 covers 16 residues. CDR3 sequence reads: CASSFGDRVGESPLHF. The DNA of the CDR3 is TGTGCCAGCAGCTTTGGGGACAGGGTCGGAGAATCACCCCTCCACTTT.

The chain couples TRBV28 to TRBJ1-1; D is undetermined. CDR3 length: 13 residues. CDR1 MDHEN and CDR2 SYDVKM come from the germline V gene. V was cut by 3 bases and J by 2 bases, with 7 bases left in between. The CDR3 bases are TGTGCCAGCAGTTTCAGAAGAAACACTGAAGCTTTCTTT. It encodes CASSFRRNTEAFF. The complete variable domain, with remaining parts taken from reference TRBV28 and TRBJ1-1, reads DVKVTQSSRYLVKRTGEKVFLECVQDMDHENMFWYRQDPGLGLRLIYFSYDVKMKEKGDIPEGYSVSREKKERFSLILESASTNQTSMYLCASSFRRNTEAFFGQGTRLTVV.

The CDR3 spells CASSLTFTDTQYF. Here the CDR3 DNA reads TGTGCCAGCAGCTTGACATTCACAGATACGCAGTATTTT. The chain couples TRBV11-3 to TRBJ2-3; D not resolved. Germline CDR1 is SGHNT and CDR2 is YENEEA. V lost 3 bases to trimming and J lost 2 bases, with 6 bases between them. The CDR3 is made up of 13 amino acids.